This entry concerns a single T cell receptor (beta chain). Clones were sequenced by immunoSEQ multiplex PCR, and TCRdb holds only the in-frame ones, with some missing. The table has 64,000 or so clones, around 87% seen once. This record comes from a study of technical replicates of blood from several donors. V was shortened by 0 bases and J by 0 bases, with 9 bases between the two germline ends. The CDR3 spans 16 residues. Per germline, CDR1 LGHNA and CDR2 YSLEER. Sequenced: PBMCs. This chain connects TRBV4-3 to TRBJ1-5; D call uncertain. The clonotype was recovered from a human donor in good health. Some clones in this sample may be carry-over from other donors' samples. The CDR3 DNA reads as TGCGCCAGCAGCCAAGAGGTTCGGGGTAGCAATCAGCCCCAGCATTTT. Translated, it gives CASSQEVRGSNQPQHF.